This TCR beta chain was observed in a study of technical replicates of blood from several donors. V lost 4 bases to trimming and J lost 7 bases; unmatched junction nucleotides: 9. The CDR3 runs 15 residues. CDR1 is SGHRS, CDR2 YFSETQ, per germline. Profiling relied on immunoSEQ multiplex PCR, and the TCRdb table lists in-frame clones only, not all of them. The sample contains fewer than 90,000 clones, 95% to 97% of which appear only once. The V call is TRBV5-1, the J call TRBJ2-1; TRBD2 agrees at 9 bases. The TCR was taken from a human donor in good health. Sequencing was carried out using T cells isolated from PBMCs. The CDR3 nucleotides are TGCGCCAGCAGCACTGTGGCGGGAGGGCTAAATGAGCAGTTCTTC. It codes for CASSTVAGGLNEQFF.